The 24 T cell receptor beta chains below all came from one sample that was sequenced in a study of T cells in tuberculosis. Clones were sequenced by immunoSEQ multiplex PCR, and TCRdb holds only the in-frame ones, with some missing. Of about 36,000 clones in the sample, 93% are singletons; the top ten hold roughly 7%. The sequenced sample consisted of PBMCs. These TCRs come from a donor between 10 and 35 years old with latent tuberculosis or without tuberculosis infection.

The CDR3 bases are TGCAGCGTTGGCGGAGTGGGCTACACCTTC. This codes for CSVGGVGYTF. The chain recombines TRBV29-1 with TRBJ1-2, with D unclear. V was cut by 4 bases and J by 8 bases, with 8 bases left in between. CDR1 is SQVTM and CDR2 is ANQGSEA in the germline V gene. CDR3 length equals 10 residues.

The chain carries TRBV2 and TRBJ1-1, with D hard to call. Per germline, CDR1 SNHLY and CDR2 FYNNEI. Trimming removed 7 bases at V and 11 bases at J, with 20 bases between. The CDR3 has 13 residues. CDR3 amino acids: CASIKGGPWPAFF. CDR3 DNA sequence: TGTGCCAGCATCAAGGGCGGGCCCTGGCCGGCTTTCTTT.

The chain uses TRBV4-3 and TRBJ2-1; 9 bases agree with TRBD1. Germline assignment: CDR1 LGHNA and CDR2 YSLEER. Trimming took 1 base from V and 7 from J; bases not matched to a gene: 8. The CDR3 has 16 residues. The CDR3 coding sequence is TGCGCCAGCAGCCAAGTTACAGGGGGCATAGGTAATGAGCAGTTCTTC. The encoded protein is CASSQVTGGIGNEQFF.

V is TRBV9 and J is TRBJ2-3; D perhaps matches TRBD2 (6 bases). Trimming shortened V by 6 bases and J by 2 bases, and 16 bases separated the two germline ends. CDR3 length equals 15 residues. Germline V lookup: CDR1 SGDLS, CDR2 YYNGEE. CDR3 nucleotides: TGTGCCAGCACCGACGCGGGACTGTACACAGATACGCAGTATTTT. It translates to CASTDAGLYTDTQYF.

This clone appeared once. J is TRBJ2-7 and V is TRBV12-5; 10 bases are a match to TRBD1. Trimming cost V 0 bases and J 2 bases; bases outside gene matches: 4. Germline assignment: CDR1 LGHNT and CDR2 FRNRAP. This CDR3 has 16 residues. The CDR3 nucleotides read TGTGCTAGTGGTTTGGTAATTGGACAGGGGGCCTACGAGCAGTACTTC. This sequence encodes CASGLVIGQGAYEQYF. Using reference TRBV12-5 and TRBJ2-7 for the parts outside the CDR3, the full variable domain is DARVTQTPRHKVTEMGQEVTMRCQPILGHNTVFWYRQTMMQGLELLAYFRNRAPLDDSGMPKDRFSAEMPDATLATLKIQPSEPRDSAVYFCASGLVIGQGAYEQYFGPGTRLTVT.

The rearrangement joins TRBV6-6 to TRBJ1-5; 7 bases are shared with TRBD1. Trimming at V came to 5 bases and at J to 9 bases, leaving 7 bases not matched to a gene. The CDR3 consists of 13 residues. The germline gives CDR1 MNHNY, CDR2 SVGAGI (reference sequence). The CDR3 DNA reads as TGTGCCAGCAGTCAAGGGGGCCGGTCGCCCCAGCATTTT. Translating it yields CASSQGGRSPQHF.

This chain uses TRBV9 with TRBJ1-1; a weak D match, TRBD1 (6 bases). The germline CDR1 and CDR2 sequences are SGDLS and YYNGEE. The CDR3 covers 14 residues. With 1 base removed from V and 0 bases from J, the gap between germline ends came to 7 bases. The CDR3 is CASSVTGLNTEAFF. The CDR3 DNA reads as TGTGCCAGCAGCGTAACAGGGCTGAACACTGAAGCTTTCTTT.

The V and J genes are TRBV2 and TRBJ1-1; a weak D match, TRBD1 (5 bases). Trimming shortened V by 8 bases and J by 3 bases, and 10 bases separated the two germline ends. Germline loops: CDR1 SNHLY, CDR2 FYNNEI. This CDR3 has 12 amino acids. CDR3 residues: CASREGYTEAFF. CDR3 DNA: TGTGCCAGCCGGGAGGGGTACACTGAAGCTTTCTTT.

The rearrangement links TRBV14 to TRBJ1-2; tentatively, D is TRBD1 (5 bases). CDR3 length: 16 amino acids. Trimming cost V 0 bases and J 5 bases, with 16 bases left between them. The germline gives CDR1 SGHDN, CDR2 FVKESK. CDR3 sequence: CASSQDLPTEGYGYTF. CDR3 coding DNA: TGTGCCAGCAGCCAAGATTTGCCCACGGAGGGGTATGGCTACACCTTC.

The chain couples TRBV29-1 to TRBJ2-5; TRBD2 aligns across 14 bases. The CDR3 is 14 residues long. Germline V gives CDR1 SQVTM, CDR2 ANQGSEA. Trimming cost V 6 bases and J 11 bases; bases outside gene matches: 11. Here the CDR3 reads CSVGTSGGPGRQYF. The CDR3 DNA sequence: TGCAGCGTAGGGACTAGCGGGGGACCCGGTCGTCAGTACTTC.

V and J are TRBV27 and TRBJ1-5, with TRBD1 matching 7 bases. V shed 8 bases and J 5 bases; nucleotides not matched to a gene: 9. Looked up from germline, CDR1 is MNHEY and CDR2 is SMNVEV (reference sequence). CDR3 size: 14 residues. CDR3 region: CASAQGITYQPQHF. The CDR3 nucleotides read TGTGCCAGCGCACAGGGGATTACCTATCAGCCCCAGCATTTT.

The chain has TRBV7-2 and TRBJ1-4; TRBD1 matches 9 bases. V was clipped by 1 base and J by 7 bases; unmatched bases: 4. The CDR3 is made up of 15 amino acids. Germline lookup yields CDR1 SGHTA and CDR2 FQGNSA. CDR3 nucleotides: TGTGCCAGCAGCTTAGGGGGACAGGGAGTTGAAAAACTGTTTTTT. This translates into CASSLGGQGVEKLFF.

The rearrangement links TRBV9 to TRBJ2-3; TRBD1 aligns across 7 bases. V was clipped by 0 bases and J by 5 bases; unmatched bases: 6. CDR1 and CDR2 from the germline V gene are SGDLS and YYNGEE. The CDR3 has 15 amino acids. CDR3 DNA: TGTGCCAGCAGCGTAGGTGACAGGGTGGGAGATACGCAGTATTTT. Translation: CASSVGDRVGDTQYF.

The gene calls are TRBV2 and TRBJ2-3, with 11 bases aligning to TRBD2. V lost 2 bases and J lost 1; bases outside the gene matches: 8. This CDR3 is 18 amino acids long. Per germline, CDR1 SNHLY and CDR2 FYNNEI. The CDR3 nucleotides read TGTGCCAGCAGTGAACCCACACTAGCGGGGGCTCGCACAGATACGCAGTATTTT. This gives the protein CASSEPTLAGARTDTQYF.

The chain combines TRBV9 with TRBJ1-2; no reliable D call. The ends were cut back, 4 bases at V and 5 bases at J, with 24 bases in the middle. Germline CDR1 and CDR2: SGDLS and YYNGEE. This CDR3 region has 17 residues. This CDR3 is CASSLTPEARLRYGYTF. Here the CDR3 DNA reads TGTGCCAGCAGCCTAACCCCGGAGGCGAGACTGAGATATGGCTACACCTTC.

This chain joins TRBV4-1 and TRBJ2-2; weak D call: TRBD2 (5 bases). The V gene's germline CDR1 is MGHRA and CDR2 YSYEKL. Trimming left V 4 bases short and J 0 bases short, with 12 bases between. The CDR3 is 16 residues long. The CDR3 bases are TGCGCCAGCAGCCCTAACCGGGGTGCGAACACCGGGGAGCTGTTTTTT. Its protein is CASSPNRGANTGELFF.

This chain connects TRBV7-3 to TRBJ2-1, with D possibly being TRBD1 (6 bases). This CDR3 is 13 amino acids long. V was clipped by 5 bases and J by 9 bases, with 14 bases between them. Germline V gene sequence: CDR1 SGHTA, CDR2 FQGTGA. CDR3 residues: CASSQSRGTEQFF. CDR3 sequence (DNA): TGTGCCAGCAGCCAGTCCAGGGGCACTGAGCAGTTCTTC.

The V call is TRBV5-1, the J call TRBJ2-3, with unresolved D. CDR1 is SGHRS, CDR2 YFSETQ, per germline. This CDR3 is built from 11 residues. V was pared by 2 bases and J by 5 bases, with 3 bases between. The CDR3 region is CASSFRDTQYF. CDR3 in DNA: TGCGCCAGCAGCTTTCGAGATACGCAGTATTTT. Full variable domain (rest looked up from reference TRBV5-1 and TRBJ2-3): KAGVTQTPRYLIKTRGQQVTLSCSPISGHRSVSWYQQTPGQGLQFLFEYFSETQRNKGNFPGRFSGRQFSNSRSEMNVSTLELGDSALYLCASSFRDTQYFGPGTRLTVL.

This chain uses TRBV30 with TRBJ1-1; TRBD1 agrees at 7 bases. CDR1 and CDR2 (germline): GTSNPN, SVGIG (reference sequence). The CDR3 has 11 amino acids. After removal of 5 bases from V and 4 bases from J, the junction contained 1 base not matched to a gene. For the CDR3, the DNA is TGTGCCTGGGGGACAGTCACTGAAGCTTTCTTT. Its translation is CAWGTVTEAFF.

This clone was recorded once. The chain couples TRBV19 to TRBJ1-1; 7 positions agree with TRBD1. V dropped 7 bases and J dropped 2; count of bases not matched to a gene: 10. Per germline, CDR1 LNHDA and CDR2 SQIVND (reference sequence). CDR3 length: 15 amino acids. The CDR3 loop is CASTSGQRENTEAFF. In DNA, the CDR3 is TGTGCCAGTACCTCGGGACAGAGAGAAAACACTGAAGCTTTCTTT. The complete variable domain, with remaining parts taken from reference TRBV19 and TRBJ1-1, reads DGGITQSPKYLFRKEGQNVTLSCEQNLNHDAMYWYRQDPGQGLRLIYYSQIVNDFQKGDIAEGYSVSREKKESFPLTVTSAQKNPTAFYLCASTSGQRENTEAFFGQGTRLTVV.

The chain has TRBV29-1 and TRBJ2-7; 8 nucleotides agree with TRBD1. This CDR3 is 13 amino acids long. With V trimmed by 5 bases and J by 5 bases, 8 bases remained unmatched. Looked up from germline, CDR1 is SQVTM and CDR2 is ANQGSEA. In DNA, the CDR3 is TGCAGCGTTCTTGACAGGGGAAGAGACGAGCAGTACTTC. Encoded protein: CSVLDRGRDEQYF.

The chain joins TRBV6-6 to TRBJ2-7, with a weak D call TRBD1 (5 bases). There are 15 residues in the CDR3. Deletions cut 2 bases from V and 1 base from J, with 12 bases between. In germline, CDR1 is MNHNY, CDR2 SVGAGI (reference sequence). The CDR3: CASSYARQRSYEQYF. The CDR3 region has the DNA TGTGCCAGCAGTTACGCCAGACAGAGATCCTACGAGCAGTACTTC.

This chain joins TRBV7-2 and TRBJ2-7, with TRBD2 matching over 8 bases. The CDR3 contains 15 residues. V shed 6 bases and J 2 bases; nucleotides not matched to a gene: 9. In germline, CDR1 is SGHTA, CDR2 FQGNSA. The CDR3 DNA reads TGTGCCAGCAGGCTGGACTACGGGGGGGCCTACGAGCAGTACTTC. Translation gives CASRLDYGGAYEQYF.

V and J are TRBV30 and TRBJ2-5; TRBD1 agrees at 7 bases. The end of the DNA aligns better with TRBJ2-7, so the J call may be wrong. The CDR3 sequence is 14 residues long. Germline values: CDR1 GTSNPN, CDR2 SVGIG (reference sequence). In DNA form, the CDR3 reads TGTGCCTGGACCACCCCGGGACAGAGATACGAGCAGTACTTC. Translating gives CAWTTPGQRYEQYF.